This T cell receptor (beta chain) is from a study of control samples from healthy donors and cancer patients. The method was immunoSEQ multiplex PCR; TCRdb's version includes in-frame clones alone and lacks a portion of them. The sample comprises 90,000 to 100,000 clones, about 79% of which are singletons, and about 10% rests with the top ten. The CDR3 runs 14 residues. The germline CDR1 and CDR2 sequences are LGHNA and YNFKEQ. With V trimmed by 4 bases and J by 8 bases, 7 bases remained unmatched. Sequenced sample: blood. This TCR was recovered from a woman aged 25 to 45 in good health. The chain combines TRBV4-2 with TRBJ1-2; 10 bases fit TRBD1. This CDR3 is CASSRPGQGKGYTF. CDR3 bases: TGTGCCAGCAGCCGACCGGGACAGGGGAAGGGCTACACCTTC.